Given below is one T cell receptor (beta chain) in context. Its antigen has not been determined. Within one base of it there is no much larger clone, and no base qualities were kept. From the germline V gene, CDR1 is SNHLY and CDR2 is FYNNEI. The CDR3 covers 14 residues, taking in both the cysteine and the phenylalanine. Of all the DNA, just the CDR3 is kept, 42 bases in frame from base 1. V loses 10 bases of germline sequence and J loses 1 base, and the interval between the two ends is 13 bases. The data originate from a study of shared clonotypes between healthy human individuals (dated by TCRdb to 2020 to 2021). At the level of the whole study: A couple of women and a few men aged 18 to 49 years were included in the cohort. To increase sequencing depth and limit assay-specific biases, TCR repertoire library preparation and sequencing were carried out by different laboratories using diverse techniques. For each donor, three plates each were used for CD4 naive and CD4 memory, two plates were used for CD8 naive, and one plate was used for CD8 memory. The study deeply sequenced blood TCR repertoires of about 5 healthy adults to estimate repertoire size and the extent of clonotype sharing between individuals. Between about 0.94 and 10 billion PBMCs per donor were obtained by leukapheresis. General findings and caveats noted by the study authors: Because the study included only a small number of donors, the genetic and exposure-history diversity represented was limited. Incomplete sequencing was indicated by rarefaction of sorted-subset datasets, despite the large sequencing depth. Based on pairwise subsampling, the degree of clonotype sharing among donors was expected to be affected by sequencing depth. Higher generation probabilities were observed for clonotypes shared by all four sorted-subset donors than for non-shared clonotypes. Sampling was restricted to blood, and TCR repertoires in tissue are likely to differ from TCR repertoires in blood. Approximately 5% of naive CD4, around 3.6% of naive CD8, 2% to 2.5% of memory CD4, and approximately 0.4% of memory CD8 clonotypes were shared across several donors. Naive subsets generally had larger estimated clonotype richness than memory subsets did.

CD8 naive samples were obtained by positive selection for CCR7 among CD45RO-negative cells, yielding a CD45RA+CCR7+ population from which TemRA cells were excluded. The donors were healthy, HIV-negative adults with no recently reported acute infections or vaccinations. Every donor was a Caucasian adult residing in Nashville, Tennessee, USA. Blood was obtained by leukapheresis, after which PBMCs were separated by Ficoll-Histopaque density gradient centrifugation and cryopreserved in liquid nitrogen vapor phase. Purity and quantity of every magnetically sorted T cell population were checked by analytical flow cytometry. Genomic DNA was isolated from each sorted fraction and quantified by UV absorbance on a Nanodrop 2000c. TCR CDR3 regions were amplified from genomic DNA by multiplex PCR using the deep immunoSEQ assay. For each cell subset, the extracted genomic DNA was distributed evenly across all wells of several immunoSEQ 96-well plates, and each plate served as one replicate. For sorted subsets, around 200 ng genomic DNA, equal to 25,000 to 35,000 T cell genomes, was loaded into each replicate PCR. The purified libraries were quantified using a Qubit 3.0 fluorometer, sized with a Bioanalyzer 2100, and then quantified again using the KAPA Library Quantification kit. Every immunoSEQ 96-well plate was sequenced on a dedicated single-read 150-cycle Illumina NextSeq 550 flow cell. On the study's bioinformatics: Because the immunoSEQ output held only junctional sequences and lacked quality scores, the filtering could not match the filtering applied to full-length reads. Sequences were annotated with PyIR, a Python wrapper for IgBLAST v1.9, using IMGT germline references to assign V/J genes and CDR3. Any read was removed if the V/J assignment was weak (E-value above 1e-6), the CDR3 was missing, or the read contained stop codons, out-of-frame junctions, or ambiguous translated residues. V3J clonotypes were defined as sequences sharing an identical inferred V gene, J gene, and CDR3 amino acid sequence. To compute the percentage overlap between repertoires, the number of shared unique clonotypes was divided by the size of the smaller repertoire. Repertoire richness was assessed with RTK rarefaction, the Chao1 estimator, and Recon v2.1 estimates of unobserved clonotypes. Generation probabilities for all TCRbeta clonotypes obtained by the gDNA method from a handful of donors were computed using OLGA. Not all clones reach the TCRdb copy of this immuneACCESS table, which keeps in-frame sequences only. Checked studies attribute under half of the gap to unresolved V genes and leave the rest unexplained. V and J calls and clone size are copied from that table; D and trimming were computed from the DNA. The sample contains some 740,000 clones, 80% to 95% of them found a single time. Clones ranked in the top ten supply 20% to 30% of the sample.

The source material was naive CD8+ T cells sorted from blood. This specimen's cell subset or site label, interpreted: CD45RA+CCR7+. The TCR was taken from a man under 40 in good health. The rearrangement joined TRBV2 to TRBJ2-2, and possibly TRBD2, on 5 matching bases. The DNA is TGTGCCACCCTACTACGGGAGAACACCGGGGAGCTGTTTTTT. Its translation reads: CATLLRENTGELFF.